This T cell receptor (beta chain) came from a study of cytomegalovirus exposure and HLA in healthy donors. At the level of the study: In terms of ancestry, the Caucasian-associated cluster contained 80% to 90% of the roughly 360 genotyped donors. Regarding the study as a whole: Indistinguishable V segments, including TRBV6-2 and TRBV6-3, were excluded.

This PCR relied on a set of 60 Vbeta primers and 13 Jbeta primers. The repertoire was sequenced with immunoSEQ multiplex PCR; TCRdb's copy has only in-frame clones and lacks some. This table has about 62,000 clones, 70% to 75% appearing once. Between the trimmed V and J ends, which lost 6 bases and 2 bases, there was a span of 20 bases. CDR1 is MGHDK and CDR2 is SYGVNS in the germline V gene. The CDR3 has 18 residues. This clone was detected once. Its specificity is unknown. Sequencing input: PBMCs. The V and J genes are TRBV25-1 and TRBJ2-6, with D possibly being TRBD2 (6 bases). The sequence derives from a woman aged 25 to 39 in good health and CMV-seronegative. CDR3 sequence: CASSPPVGGPPGANVLTF. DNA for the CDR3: TGTGCCAGCAGCCCCCCGGTGGGAGGCCCGCCTGGGGCCAACGTCCTGACTTTC.